This record covers a single T cell receptor beta chain. Its antigen is undetermined. These data come from a study of shared clonotypes between healthy human individuals. Study-level findings and limits: Donors were few, which limited the genetic and exposure-history diversity represented.

Deep was the level at which the assay was run. Assay: immunoSEQ multiplex PCR; the TCRdb copy retains only in-frame clones and omits some. Here the sample spans 2.3 million or so clones, more than 85% being singletons. This receptor was obtained from a man aged 18-30 years in good health. Some clones in this sample may be carry-over from other donors' samples. The sequenced sample was naive CD4+ T cells from PBMCs. Subset defined: CD45RA+ positively selected.

The CDR3 sequence: CASSARRNQPQHF. CDR3 DNA: TGCGCCAGCAGTGCCCGGAGAAATCAGCCCCAGCATTTT. The genes are TRBV10-1 and TRBJ1-5; no reliable D call. Between the trimmed V and J ends, which lost 4 bases and 4 bases, there was a span of 8 bases. CDR1 and CDR2 (germline): WNHNN, SYGVQD (reference sequence). CDR3 length equals 13 residues.